This is a list of T cell receptor beta chains from one sample in a study of blood T cells in healthy people across ages. In TCRdb, the 5' RACE reads were re-called with MiXCR into one record per CDR3 protein. The sample records some 640,000 distinct CDR3 sequences, around 45% being singletons. Material for sequencing was blood. All receptors derive from a woman aged 60-70 years in good health. CDR3s include the opening cysteine and the closing phenylalanine or tryptophan. A D gene is named only where the DNA matches it firmly. Clone size is given for some rows only: seen once, a few or many times, or a class if the clone is expanded.

D gene	clone size	J gene	V gene	CDR3 length	CDR3 protein	CDR3 DNA
NA	NA	TRBJ2-5	TRBV20-1	14	CSAMRGSFQETQYF	TGCAGTGCTATGAGGGGGAGCTTCCAAGAGACCCAGTACTTC
NA	NA	TRBJ2-1	TRBV3-1	13	CASSQGVSGVQFF	TGTGCCAGCAGCCAAGGAGTTTCGGGGGTTCAGTTCTTC
NA	few	TRBJ2-7	TRBV7-2	14	CASSTYHYSYEQYF	TGTGCCAGCAGCACCTACCACTACTCCTACGAGCAGTACTTC
NA	many	TRBJ1-2	TRBV29-1	12	CSGHREDDGYTF	TGCAGCGGACACCGGGAGGATGATGGCTACACCTTC
NA	many	TRBJ2-6	TRBV12-3/TRBV12-4	17	CASSPDRFSSGANVLTF	TGTGCCAGCAGCCCCGACAGGTTCTCCTCTGGGGCCAACGTCCTGACTTTC
NA	once	TRBJ2-7	TRBV20-1	14	CSARDPRDFYEQYF	TGCAGTGCTAGAGATCCGAGGGATTTCTACGAGCAGTACTTC
TRBD2	many	TRBJ2-1	TRBV20-1	15	CSAPRGGGIHNEQFF	TGCAGTGCTCCCCGGGGGGGCGGAATCCACAATGAGCAGTTCTTC
TRBD2	NA	TRBJ2-7	TRBV7-9	13	CASSRSSGYEQYF	TGTGCCAGCAGCAGATCTAGCGGCTACGAGCAGTACTTC
NA	NA	TRBJ1-3	TRBV12-3/TRBV12-4	13	CASSDPGGNTIYF	TGTGCCAGCAGTGACCCAGGCGGAAACACCATATATTTT
NA	NA	TRBJ2-7	TRBV7-2	12	CASSLRPWEQYF	TGTGCCAGCAGCTTACGGCCTTGGGAGCAGTACTTC
NA	NA	TRBJ1-1	TRBV28	15	CASSSLEGVNTEAFF	TGTGCCAGCAGCTCCCTCGAAGGGGTGAACACTGAAGCTTTCTTT
NA	NA	TRBJ2-1	TRBV20-1	14	CSAPHGGAYNEQFF	TGCAGTGCCCCCCACGGGGGAGCCTACAATGAGCAGTTCTTC
TRBD1	once	TRBJ1-4	TRBV5-1	15	CASSWAQGAGEKLFF	TGCGCCAGCAGCTGGGCACAGGGGGCAGGGGAAAAACTGTTTTTT
NA	many	TRBJ2-1	TRBV7-2	15	CASSLVWQTYNEQFF	TGTGCCAGCAGCTTAGTCTGGCAGACCTACAATGAGCAGTTCTTC
NA	NA	TRBJ2-7	TRBV20-1	14	CSARVSRRFYEQYF	TGCAGTGCTAGAGTATCCCGGAGGTTCTACGAGCAGTACTTC
NA	NA	TRBJ2-3	TRBV20-1	15	CSARSATTLTDTQYF	TGCAGTGCTAGAAGTGCAACTACCCTCACAGATACGCAGTATTTT
NA	few	TRBJ1-4	TRBV12-3/TRBV12-4	15	CASQAGRFTNEKLFF	TGTGCCAGCCAGGCAGGGAGGTTTACTAATGAAAAACTGTTTTTT
NA	few	TRBJ2-7	TRBV20-1	17	CSARDPTSPLRGYEQYF	TGCAGTGCTAGAGATCCTACTAGCCCCCTAAGGGGCTACGAGCAGTACTTC
NA	NA	TRBJ2-7	TRBV19	13	CASSARDSGEQYF	TGTGCCAGTAGTGCAAGGGATTCGGGCGAGCAGTACTTC
TRBD1	NA	TRBJ2-5	TRBV4-3	16	CASSQDATGKGETQYF	TGCGCCAGCAGCCAAGACGCGACAGGGAAGGGGGAGACCCAGTACTTC
TRBD1	few	TRBJ1-2	TRBV4-2	15	CASSQAWDRGIGYTF	TGTGCCAGCAGCCAAGCGTGGGACAGGGGGATTGGCTACACCTTC
TRBD1	NA	TRBJ2-7	TRBV5-1	13	CASSFDRANEQYF	TGCGCCAGCAGCTTCGACAGGGCGAACGAGCAGTACTTC
TRBD1	once	TRBJ2-4	TRBV12-3/TRBV12-4	15	CASSRRQGGRNIQYF	TGTGCCAGCAGCCGACGACAGGGGGGAAGGAACATTCAGTACTTC
NA	NA	TRBJ1-1	TRBV29-1	12	CSVAGIKSEAFF	TGCAGCGTTGCGGGGATTAAGAGTGAAGCTTTCTTT
NA	few	TRBJ2-5	TRBV5-1	16	CASSLGTGGRGETQYF	TGCGCCAGCAGCTTGGGTACAGGTGGTCGCGGAGAGACCCAGTACTTC
TRBD2	NA	TRBJ2-7	TRBV3-1	20	CASSGSGTSGFISSYNEQYF	TGTGCCAGCAGCGGATCCGGGACTAGCGGCTTCATAAGCTCCTACAATGAGCAGTACTTC
TRBD1	NA	TRBJ1-1	TRBV6-5	15	CASSSPRGANTEAFF	TGTGCCAGCAGCTCACCCAGGGGGGCGAACACTGAAGCTTTCTTT
TRBD2	many	TRBJ2-1	TRBV5-1	15	CASSPLAGGYNEQFF	TGTGCCAGCAGCCCACTAGCGGGGGGATACAATGAGCAGTTCTTC
NA	NA	TRBJ2-1	TRBV29-1	14	CSVEGPSLSNEQFF	TGCAGCGTTGAGGGACCCTCATTGTCCAATGAGCAGTTCTTC
TRBD2	NA	TRBJ2-1	TRBV12-3/TRBV12-4	13	CASSSLSGSEQFF	TGTGCCAGCAGTTCCCTGAGCGGGAGTGAGCAGTTCTTC